The TCR beta chain described here comes from a study of shared clonotypes between healthy human individuals. Germline CDR1 is LNHDA and CDR2 is SQIVND (reference sequence). The CDR3 has 14 residues. V was shortened by 2 bases and J by 10 bases, with 15 bases between the two germline ends. Study findings and constraints: Sharing across a few donors was seen in 4% to 6.5% of naive CD4 clonotypes.

Of note for this clone: Its antigen remains unknown.

Measured with immunoSEQ multiplex PCR; TCRdb has only the in-frame clones, and not every one. The sample shows roughly 2.2 million clones, 80% to 95% of them seen only once. The chain is built from TRBV19 and TRBJ2-1, with a possible D match to TRBD2 (6 bases). The clonotype was recovered from a man between 18 and 35 years old in good health. Some clones in this sample may be carry-over from other donors' samples. Sequencing was done on a sample of naive CD4+ T cells from PBMCs. Subset in this sample: CD45RA+ positively selected. The CDR3 bases are TGTGCCAGTAGTATACGAGGAGGGAGGTGGGAGCAGTTCTTC. Its protein product is CASSIRGGRWEQFF.